Following are 8 T cell receptor beta chains from one sample sequenced in a study of beta chain features in type 1 diabetes. Study observations and caveats: In every one of the four CD4+ subsets, TCRB CDR3s were moderately but significantly shorter in Type 1 diabetes patients.

The study reverse transcribed the entire isolated RNA, so it sequenced expressed TCRB transcripts. Here immunoSEQ multiplex PCR was the method, and the copy in TCRdb shows in-frame clones only, minus some. Of 250,000 or so clones listed, roughly 21% are singletons. These receptors have no identified antigens. Material for sequencing was naive CD4+ T cells from blood. The receptor set was obtained from a woman aged 40 to 55 with type 1 diabetes.

The chain is built from TRBV7-2 and TRBJ2-3; TRBD2 aligns across 15 bases. The CDR3 extends over 17 amino acids. V shed 6 bases and J 4 bases; nucleotides not matched to a gene: 8. Germline CDR1 reads SGHTA; CDR2 reads FQGNSA. The CDR3 spells CASSPGTSGRLSDTQYF. Here the CDR3 DNA reads TGTGCCAGCAGTCCGGGGACTAGCGGGAGGTTGTCAGATACGCAGTATTTT.

The J gene is TRBJ1-1, the V gene TRBV6-5; 7 bases are shared with TRBD1. V shed 6 bases, J shed 4 bases, and the junction held 14 bases outside the gene matches. The CDR3 loop spans 16 amino acids. Germline CDR1 is MNHEY and CDR2 is SVGAGI. CDR3: CASSYGTASRGTEAFF. CDR3 DNA sequence: TGTGCCAGCAGCTACGGGACAGCCTCACGGGGCACTGAAGCTTTCTTT.

The chain has TRBV7-2 and TRBJ2-5; perhaps TRBD1 as D (5 bases). Trimming took off 2 bases at V and 5 bases at J, with 9 bases between the two ends. Germline CDR1 and CDR2: SGHTA and FQGNSA. The CDR3 runs 13 residues. The CDR3 DNA reads TGTGCCAGCAGCTTACTCCGACAGGAGACCCAGTACTTC. It codes for CASSLLRQETQYF.

This clone was counted only a few times. Other nucleotide sequences in the sample specify the same CDR3. The V and J genes are TRBV5-1 and TRBJ1-1, with D uncertain. The CDR3 length is 14 residues. V dropped 0 bases and J dropped 1 base, with 7 bases sitting between them. Germline CDR1 SGHRS, CDR2 YFSETQ. The CDR3 reads CASSLGTENTEAFF. The DNA for the CDR3 is TGCGCCAGCAGCTTGGGCACAGAGAACACTGAAGCTTTCTTT.

This clone has just a few counts. The DNA of the CDR3 is TGCGCCAGCAGCCCCGGGACTAGCGGATACAATGAGCAGTTCTTC. Translated, it gives CASSPGTSGYNEQFF. The rearrangement links TRBV5-1 to TRBJ2-1; 11 bases line up with TRBD2. CDR1 and CDR2 (germline): SGHRS, YFSETQ. This CDR3 has 15 residues. Trimming took 4 bases from V and 4 from J; bases not matched to a gene: 4.

This clone was counted between two and nine times. The chain carries TRBV7-9 and TRBJ2-6; D might be TRBD1 (7 bases). The CDR3 is 17 amino acids. The V gene's germline CDR1 is SEHNR and CDR2 FQNEAQ (reference sequence). Trimming took 4 bases from V and 2 from J, leaving 15 bases between them. CDR3: CASSSPGGIPGANVLTF. CDR3 DNA: TGTGCCAGCAGCTCACCAGGGGGGATTCCTGGGGCCAACGTCCTGACTTTC.

The rearrangement links TRBV28 to TRBJ2-7; perhaps TRBD2 as D (6 bases). Trimming shortened V by 8 bases and J by 10 bases, and 15 bases separated the two germline ends. The CDR3 runs 11 residues. The V gene's germline CDR1 is MDHEN and CDR2 SYDVKM. The CDR3, as DNA: TGTGCCAGCGTCCAGGAGGGACCCCAGTACTTC. Its translation is CASVQEGPQYF.

The chain uses TRBV30 and TRBJ1-4; D ambiguous. The germline CDR1 and CDR2 sequences are GTSNPN and SVGIG (reference sequence). Trimming removed 2 bases from V and 5 bases from J, with 15 bases in between. The CDR3 is made up of 15 amino acids. CDR3 in DNA: TGTGCCTGGAGTCCCGGAGAAGTTGGAAATGAAAAACTGTTTTTT. Encoded protein: CAWSPGEVGNEKLFF.